This record looks at one T cell receptor (beta chain) sequence and its context. Which antigen it targets is not known. No base quality information exists; no much larger clone differs at one position. This entry comes from a study (dated by TCRdb to 2013 to 2016). With regard to the full study: The study set out to test whether tumor-infiltrating Tregs in breast cancer get recruited from blood Tregs or are instead converted in situ from other CD4+ T cell subsets. The study at large found these results: Tumor memory CD4+ T cell TCR gene usage clustered with blood and lymph node memory CD4+ cells and lymph node naive CD4+ cells. The validation in the larger cohort was limited to a single TCR beta V-J rearrangement instead of whole repertoires. Tumor-infiltrating Treg TCR alpha and beta sequences overlapped most with tumor naive CD4+ T cells, then with blood naive CD4+ T cells.

Full-length TCR variable regions were amplified by 5' RACE PCR with constant-region reverse primers, followed by semi-nested PCR with Nested Universal Primer A. The ReliaPrep RNA Cell Miniprep System was used to extract total RNA, which was then reverse transcribed into 5'RACE-ready cDNA with the SMARTer RACE 5'/3' Kit. Multiplex adaptors were used to barcode the full-length TCR alpha and beta libraries, which were then sequenced on an Illumina MiSeq. Processing in the source paper ran as follows. For each of nine subset-tissue groups, sequencing data from the five patients were pooled, and the groups were then compared using unsupervised clustering of TCR gene usage. Repertoire similarity was calculated with the Morisita-Horn index, weighting shared sequences by their contribution to each repertoire. The public sequencing data were trimmed at Q25 with fastp and processed into clonotypes with MiXCR by TCRdb, which kept only in-frame beta chains. Rows matching on CDR3 protein sequence are summarized as one entry with the most common DNA and genes. The V and J calls and clone size are TCRdb's, not the authors'. The sample contains thousands of distinct CDR3 sequences, approximately 34% of them found a single time. The ten largest clones take up about 5% of the sample.

The CDR3 numbers 16 residues from cysteine through phenylalanine. Just CDR3 DNA is preserved here, 48 bases in frame from base 1. V is pared back by 4 bases and J by 0 bases, with 11 bases lying between the germline termini. According to the germline V gene, CDR1 reads SGHRS and CDR2 reads YFSETQ. The Miltenyi Naive CD4+ T Cell Isolation kit was used to purify naive CD4+ T cells, and CD25 microbeads were used to remove Tregs. Tregs, naive and memory CD4+ T cells from tumor, blood and ipsilateral draining lymph nodes of 5 or 6 breast cancer patients underwent full-length TCR alpha and beta sequencing. Tumor tissue and lymph nodes from ipsilateral axillary dissection were perfused with PBS, minced and digested with collagenase I and hyaluronidase. Mononuclear cells from lymph nodes or 50 ml of peripheral blood were isolated by Ficoll density gradient centrifugation. FACS confirmed that the sorted cell populations were more than 90% pure.

Input material: naive CD4+ T cells sorted from a lymph node. The sample's cell subset or site label, decoded: naive CD4+ T cells, CD4+CD45RA+CD25-. This clonotype was sampled from a female donor with breast cancer. The V and J segments used are TRBV5-1 and TRBJ2-6, with no reliable assignment of the D segment. The encoded CDR3 is CASSLDPVSGANVLTF. The DNA sequence is given as TGCGCCAGCAGCCTTGACCCCGTCTCTGGGGCCAACGTCCTGACTTTC.